This T cell receptor (beta chain) is drawn from a study of CD8 T cells in Susac syndrome. Study-wide results and caveats: In total CD8+ repertoires, 15 to 20 Susac-specific public clones were found, and CD8+ TEMRA repertoires had a few.

As for this clonotype: As yet, its antigen is unknown.

cDNA came from about 0.46 to 1 ug RNA primed by random hexamers. TCRdb fed the immunoSEQ multiplex PCR reads into MiXCR, producing one record per CDR3 protein. The sample has more than 95,000 distinct CDR3 sequences; around 94% are singletons. The study sequenced TCR beta in blood CD8+ and CD4+ T cells. Sample: CD8+ T cells from PBMCs. This receptor was obtained from a human donor with Susac syndrome.

The CDR3 nucleotides read TGTGCCAGCAGCCGCCCCGGGGCAGGGTCTGGCTACACCTTC. Translating it yields CASSRPGAGSGYTF. The gene calls are TRBV28 and TRBJ1-2; weak D call: TRBD1 (5 bases). CDR3 length equals 14 residues. Trimming pared 6 bases from V and 7 bases from J, leaving 18 bases between. Per germline, CDR1 MDHEN and CDR2 SYDVKM.